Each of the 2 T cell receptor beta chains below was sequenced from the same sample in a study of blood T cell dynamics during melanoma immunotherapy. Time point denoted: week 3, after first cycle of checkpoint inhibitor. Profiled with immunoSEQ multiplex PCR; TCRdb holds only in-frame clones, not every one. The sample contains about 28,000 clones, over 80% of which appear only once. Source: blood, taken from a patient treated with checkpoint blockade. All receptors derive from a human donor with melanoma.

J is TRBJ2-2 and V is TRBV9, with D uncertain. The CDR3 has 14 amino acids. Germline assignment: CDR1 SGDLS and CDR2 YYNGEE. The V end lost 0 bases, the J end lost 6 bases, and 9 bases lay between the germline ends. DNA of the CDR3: TGTGCCAGCAGCGTAGGTTCAGGTGCCGGGGAGCTGTTTTTT. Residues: CASSVGSGAGELFF.

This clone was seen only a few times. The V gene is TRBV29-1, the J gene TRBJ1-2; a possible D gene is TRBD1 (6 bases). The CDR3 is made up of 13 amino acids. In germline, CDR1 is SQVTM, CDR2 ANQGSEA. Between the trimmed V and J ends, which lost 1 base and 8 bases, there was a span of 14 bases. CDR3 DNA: TGCAGCGTTGAAGCAGTGGGGGGCCAAGGCTACACCTTC. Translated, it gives CSVEAVGGQGYTF.